The clone carrying this T cell receptor (beta chain) turned up a few times. Trimming left V 0 bases short and J 4 bases short, with 16 bases between. The CDR3 runs 16 residues. Germline V gene sequence: CDR1 SGHRS, CDR2 YFSETQ. This record belongs to a study of neurological immune-mediated disorders. The sample's time point: longitudinal time-point 1 (baseline). TCRdb redid the calling of the 5' RACE reads with MiXCR, one entry per CDR3 protein. Of 60,000 to 90,000 distinct CDR3 sequences in the sample, roughly 10% were seen once. The receptor's source is a man aged 25 to 40 in good health. The chain links TRBV5-1 to TRBJ1-2; D gene uncertain. The sample consisted of PBMCs. The CDR3, as DNA: TGCGCCAGCAGCTTGGTGTCGGGTCGGAGGCTCTATGGCTACACCTTC. This codes for CASSLVSGRRLYGYTF.